The 16 T cell receptor beta chains below were found in one sample sequenced in a study of blood T cell repertoires in COVID-19. Assay used: immunoSEQ multiplex PCR; TCRdb lists only in-frame clones, some missing. The sample lists almost 250,000 clones, roughly 89% occurring once. The specimen was PBMCs or T cells enriched from blood (not recorded which). These TCRs come from a woman in her twenties or thirties who had recovered from COVID-19.

The rearrangement links TRBV6-5 to TRBJ1-6, with D tentatively TRBD1 (6 bases). CDR3 size: 15 residues. Germline V CDR1 and CDR2: MNHEY, SVGAGI. Between the trimmed V and J ends, which lost 7 bases and 8 bases, there was a span of 18 bases. The CDR3 loop reads CASTYGQGLDSPLHF. CDR3 nucleotide sequence: TGTGCCAGCACCTACGGCCAGGGGCTGGATTCACCCCTCCACTTT.

This chain uses TRBV30 with TRBJ1-1; 11 bases are a match to TRBD1. This CDR3 has 13 amino acids. In germline, CDR1 is GTSNPN, CDR2 SVGIG (reference sequence). Trimming removed 5 bases from V and 7 bases from J; junction bases left unmatched: 6. The CDR3 spells CAWARTGGFEAFF. The CDR3 coding sequence is TGTGCCTGGGCCCGGACAGGGGGCTTTGAAGCTTTCTTT.

In nucleotides, the CDR3 is TGTGCCAGCAGTTCACAGGTCACCGGGGAGCTGTTTTTT. The encoded protein is CASSSQVTGELFF. V usage is TRBV7-3 and J usage is TRBJ2-2; D is perhaps TRBD1 (5 bases). The CDR3 covers 13 residues. V lost 6 bases and J lost 4, with 9 bases in between. CDR1 SGHTA and CDR2 FQGTGA come from the germline V gene.

This clone was seen a handful of times. The V and J genes are TRBV6-5 and TRBJ1-6; a weak D match, TRBD1 (6 bases). Trimming pared 7 bases from V and 7 bases from J, leaving 14 bases between. The CDR3 spans 14 residues. Germline values: CDR1 MNHEY, CDR2 SVGAGI. The CDR3 nucleotides are TGTGCCAGCACCCCACGGACAGCAAATTCACCCCTCCACTTT. Protein product: CASTPRTANSPLHF.

The J gene is TRBJ2-3, the V gene TRBV5-1, with D possibly TRBD2 on 5 matching bases. The germline V and J ends were trimmed by 0 bases and 2 bases, with 10 bases remaining between them. CDR3 length: 15 amino acids. Germline CDR1 reads SGHRS; CDR2 reads YFSETQ. CDR3 DNA sequence: TGCGCCAGCAGCTTGGATTCGGGGAACACAGATACGCAGTATTTT. Protein product: CASSLDSGNTDTQYF.

This clone was seen once. The chain uses TRBV7-3 and TRBJ1-1, with D possibly TRBD1 on 6 matching bases. V was pared by 5 bases and J by 12 bases, with 25 bases between. Germline V lookup: CDR1 SGHTA, CDR2 FQGTGA. The CDR3 extends over 15 amino acids. The CDR3 DNA reads as TGTGCCAGCAGCCCCGACGGTGGAAGGGACACCTCTTCTTTCTTT. It yields the protein CASSPDGGRDTSSFF.

In its sample, this clone was seen once. The chain has TRBV18 and TRBJ1-1; 7 nucleotides line up with TRBD1. The V and J ends lost 3 bases and 6 bases, in that order; junction bases with no gene match: 7. Germline-derived CDR1 and CDR2 are KGHSH and LQKENI. The CDR3 is 14 amino acids. CDR3 in amino acids: CASSPPITGAEAFF. CDR3 coding DNA: TGTGCCAGCTCACCCCCGATAACAGGGGCTGAAGCTTTCTTT.

The chain couples TRBV6-2 or TRBV6-3 to TRBJ1-2; possibly TRBD1 for D (6 bases). The germline V gene encodes CDR1 MNHEY and CDR2 SVGEGT. This CDR3 region has 17 residues. Trimming pared 0 bases from V and 4 bases from J, leaving 18 bases between. This CDR3 reads CASSYSLHPAGAYGYTF. CDR3 DNA: TGTGCCAGCAGTTACTCACTTCACCCGGCGGGGGCCTATGGCTACACCTTC.

The chain uses TRBV24-1 and TRBJ2-2; TRBD2 agrees at 14 bases. This CDR3 has 16 residues. J lost 7 bases, V lost 3 bases, and 3 bases had no gene match. The germline V gene has CDR1 KGHDR and CDR2 SFDVKD. CDR3 sequence reads: CATSDPTSGRGGELFF. In nucleotides, the CDR3 is TGTGCCACCAGTGATCCGACTAGCGGGAGGGGCGGGGAGCTGTTTTTT.

This clone has just one count. The chain combines TRBV27 with TRBJ1-1; possible D gene TRBD1, 6 bases. The V gene's germline CDR1 is MNHEY and CDR2 SMNVEV (reference sequence). V lost 6 bases and J lost 1, with 21 bases in between. The CDR3 has 17 amino acids. This chain's CDR3 is CASSQQRTTGPNTEAFF. The CDR3 DNA sequence: TGTGCCAGCAGCCAACAACGTACCACAGGGCCGAACACTGAAGCTTTCTTT.

The genes are TRBV28 and TRBJ2-2; possibly TRBD1 for D (6 bases). Deletions cut 2 bases from V and 6 bases from J, with 19 bases between. Germline V lookup: CDR1 MDHEN, CDR2 SYDVKM. The CDR3 length is 17 residues. The CDR3 protein is CASSLTVGASGSGELFF. CDR3 coding DNA: TGTGCCAGCAGTTTAACTGTGGGGGCCAGCGGCTCCGGGGAGCTGTTTTTT.

The chain is built from TRBV19 and TRBJ2-7; tentative D call: TRBD2 (8 bases). V shed 3 bases and J shed 0 bases, with 12 bases lying between them. The CDR3 covers 15 residues. Germline V lookup: CDR1 LNHDA, CDR2 SQIVND (reference sequence). The CDR3 DNA follows: TGTGCCAGTAGTATTAGCGGGACAGTCTCCTACGAGCAGTACTTC. Encoded protein: CASSISGTVSYEQYF.

The rearrangement joins TRBV28 to TRBJ2-7; 8 nucleotides align to TRBD1. V lost 6 bases, J lost 7 bases, and 5 bases stayed unmatched. This CDR3 contains 12 residues. Germline V gene sequence: CDR1 MDHEN, CDR2 SYDVKM. The CDR3, as DNA: TGTGCCAGCAGGACAGGGGCGGGGGAGCAGTACTTC. It specifies CASRTGAGEQYF.

This clone was seen a few times. The chain carries TRBV5-4 and TRBJ2-7, with 7 bases matching TRBD1. Germline trimming cut 4 bases from V and 0 bases from J; bases unmatched to any gene: 7. Germline lookup yields CDR1 SGHNT and CDR2 YYREEE (reference sequence). The CDR3 is 15 amino acids. CDR3 in DNA: TGTGCCAGCAGCCCCGGGACAGCGAGCTCCTACGAGCAGTACTTC. Protein sequence: CASSPGTASSYEQYF. Full variable domain (missing parts from reference TRBV5-4 and TRBJ2-7): ETGVTQSPTHLIKTRGQQVTLRCSSQSGHNTVSWYQQALGQGPQFIFQYYREEENGRGNFPPRFSGLQFPNYSSELNVNALELDDSALYLCASSPGTASSYEQYFGPGTRLTVT.

This clone was seen only once. The chain uses TRBV15 and TRBJ1-1, with D unresolved. The CDR3 extends over 17 amino acids. The V end lost 1 base, the J end lost 2 bases, and 17 bases lay between the germline ends. The germline V gene has CDR1 LNHNV and CDR2 YYDKDF (reference sequence). The CDR3 here is CATSRGFLGRSNTEAFF. The CDR3 DNA sequence: TGTGCCACCAGCAGAGGGTTTTTAGGAAGGAGTAACACTGAAGCTTTCTTT.

V usage is TRBV27 and J usage is TRBJ2-4, with TRBD1 matching 10 bases. The CDR3 loop spans 17 amino acids. CDR1 MNHEY and CDR2 SMNVEV come from the germline V gene (reference sequence). V shed 6 bases and J 0 bases; nucleotides not matched to a gene: 8. CDR3 in amino acids: CASRRTGGELAKNIQYF. DNA for the CDR3: TGTGCCAGCAGGAGGACAGGGGGGGAATTAGCCAAAAACATTCAGTACTTC.